Shown below are 27 T cell receptor beta chains from a single sample sequenced in a study of blood T cell repertoires in COVID-19. Only in-frame clones appear in the TCRdb table, and some are missing; sequencing was by immunoSEQ multiplex PCR. The sample holds about 160,000 clones, approximately 83% seen once. Sequenced input: peripheral blood. Every receptor here comes from a woman of 80 years or more with active or convalescent COVID-19.

This clone occurred a few times. The chain carries TRBV27 and TRBJ1-5, with a weak D call TRBD1 (6 bases). Germline CDR1 and CDR2: MNHEY and SMNVEV (reference sequence). This CDR3 region has 17 residues. Trimming removed 6 bases from V and 4 bases from J, with 22 bases in between. This chain's CDR3 is CASSPLRGGVGNQPQHF. The DNA for the CDR3 is TGTGCCAGCAGCCCCCTCAGGGGAGGGGTTGGAAATCAGCCCCAGCATTTT.

This chain joins TRBV19 and TRBJ1-1, with D perhaps matching TRBD1 (6 bases). V was shortened by 2 bases and J by 4 bases, with 14 bases between the two germline ends. Germline V gene sequence: CDR1 LNHDA, CDR2 SQIVND (reference sequence). The CDR3 length is 15 residues. The CDR3 coding sequence is TGTGCCAGTAGTATAATACCAGGGGTGGGCACTGAAGCTTTCTTT. Amino acid sequence: CASSIIPGVGTEAFF.

The chain joins TRBV6-1 to TRBJ1-6; perhaps TRBD1 as D (5 bases). Germline CDR1 is MNHNS and CDR2 is SASEGT. The CDR3 has 14 amino acids. Deletions cut 2 bases from V and 7 bases from J, with 9 bases between. The CDR3 DNA reads TGTGCCAGCAGTGAACAGGGAGGCAATTCACCCCTCCACTTT. It yields the protein CASSEQGGNSPLHF.

This clone was found a few times. This chain connects TRBV14 to TRBJ2-7; TRBD1 matches 10 bases. This CDR3 region has 13 residues. Trimming removed 6 bases from V and 4 bases from J; junction bases left unmatched: 3. CDR1 and CDR2 (germline): SGHDN, FVKESK. CDR3 in amino acids: CASRPDRGYEQYF. The DNA of the CDR3 is TGTGCCAGCAGACCGGACAGGGGGTACGAGCAGTACTTC.

The chain couples TRBV11-2 to TRBJ2-7; no firm D call. Trimming cost V 1 base and J 6 bases, with 4 bases left between them. Germline CDR1 SGHAT, CDR2 FQNNGV. CDR3 length: 11 amino acids. CDR3 amino acids: CASSLAREQYF. The DNA for the CDR3 is TGTGCCAGCAGCTTAGCGCGCGAGCAGTACTTC.

This clone has a single count. The V and J genes are TRBV25-1 and TRBJ1-1, with no clear D. The V end lost 1 base, the J end lost 11 bases, and 17 bases lay between the germline ends. The CDR3 runs 14 residues. CDR1 and CDR2 (germline): MGHDK, SYGVNS. The CDR3, as DNA: TGTGCCAGCAGTGAATTAGGCCAGGCGTCTGGGGCTTTCTTT. Its translation: CASSELGQASGAFF.

This clone was seen more than once but under ten times. The chain has TRBV3-1 (or the pseudogene TRBV3-2) and TRBJ1-2; possible D gene TRBD1, 5 bases. This CDR3 is built from 21 residues. Germline assignment: CDR1 LGHDT and CDR2 YNNKEL (reference sequence). Trimming removed 1 base at V and 4 bases at J, with 31 bases between. The chain's CDR3 is CASSQARQPPGVFSRTYGYTF. CDR3 nucleotide sequence: TGTGCCAGCAGCCAAGCCCGACAGCCCCCGGGAGTCTTCAGCAGAACCTATGGCTACACCTTC.

This clone was observed a single time. The V gene is TRBV5-1, the J gene TRBJ2-2; D is possibly TRBD1 (5 bases). CDR1 is SGHRS, CDR2 YFSETQ, per germline. The V and J ends lost 3 bases and 6 bases respectively, with 18 bases between them. The CDR3 covers 16 residues. CDR3 protein: CASSSTGLIGAGELFF. The CDR3 DNA reads TGCGCCAGCAGCTCTACAGGTTTAATAGGGGCCGGGGAGCTGTTTTTT. The entire variable domain, with the rest obtained from reference TRBV5-1 and TRBJ2-2, is as follows: KAGVTQTPRYLIKTRGQQVTLSCSPISGHRSVSWYQQTPGQGLQFLFEYFSETQRNKGNFPGRFSGRQFSNSRSEMNVSTLELGDSALYLCASSSTGLIGAGELFFGEGSRLTVL.

The CDR3 loop reads CASSREGQGGGYTF. The CDR3 nucleotides read TGTGCCAGCAGCCGCGAGGGACAGGGGGGTGGCTACACCTTC. The V call is TRBV7-2, the J call TRBJ1-2, with 11 bases identical to TRBD1. Germline lookup yields CDR1 SGHTA and CDR2 FQGNSA. With 5 bases clipped from V and 7 bases from J, the junction kept 6 bases outside the gene matches. The CDR3 runs 14 residues.

The rearrangement links TRBV11-2 to TRBJ1-1; TRBD1 matches 9 bases. V lost 5 bases, J lost 6 bases, and 10 bases stayed unmatched. The CDR3 loop spans 15 amino acids. CDR1 SGHAT and CDR2 FQNNGV come from the germline V gene. In DNA, the CDR3 is TGTGCCAGCAGCGGATCAACAGGGGGCAGCGCTGAAGCTTTCTTT. Translated: CASSGSTGGSAEAFF.

The chain is built from TRBV7-9 and TRBJ1-3, with D tentatively TRBD1 (5 bases). Germline lookup yields CDR1 SEHNR and CDR2 FQNEAQ (reference sequence). This CDR3 has 15 amino acids. V lost 2 bases to trimming and J lost 4 bases, with 12 bases between them. CDR3 residues: CASSLKRGLGNTIYF. CDR3 DNA: TGTGCCAGCAGCTTAAAACGGGGACTCGGAAACACCATATATTTT.

The rearrangement joins TRBV3-1 (or the pseudogene TRBV3-2) to TRBJ2-3; TRBD2 aligns across 9 bases. From germline, CDR1 is LGHDT and CDR2 YNNKEL (reference sequence). The CDR3 is made up of 17 amino acids. With V trimmed by 1 base and J by 1 base, 6 bases remained unmatched. In DNA form, the CDR3 reads TGTGCCAGCAGCCAAGTAGGAAAGCGGGGGGGCACAGATACGCAGTATTTT. Translation gives CASSQVGKRGGTDTQYF.

CDR3 DNA sequence: TGCGCCAGCAGCCAAGAACTAAGGGAGACCCAGTACTTC. Translation: CASSQELRETQYF. This rearrangement joins TRBV4-3 to TRBJ2-5; no reliable D call. Trimming took off 0 bases at V and 5 bases at J, with 7 bases between the two ends. Germline V gene lookup returns CDR1 LGHNA and CDR2 YSLEER. The length of the CDR3 is 13 residues.

V and J are TRBV7-2 and TRBJ1-2, with D hard to call. This CDR3 contains 14 residues. Germline V gives CDR1 SGHTA, CDR2 FQGNSA. The V and J ends lost 2 bases and 7 bases respectively, with 14 bases between them. CDR3 in amino acids: CASSLNVGVGGYTF. As DNA, the CDR3 is TGTGCCAGCAGCTTAAATGTCGGGGTTGGTGGCTACACCTTC.

The chain couples TRBV12-3 or TRBV12-4 to TRBJ2-1; 10 bases agree with TRBD1. This CDR3 region has 13 residues. After removal of 7 bases from V and 6 bases from J, the junction contained 3 bases not matched to a gene. The CDR3 DNA reads TGTGCCAGCACCGGGGACAGGGGCAATGAGCAGTTCTTC. Translated, it gives CASTGDRGNEQFF.

The rearrangement links TRBV3-1 (or the pseudogene TRBV3-2) to TRBJ2-5; D is possibly TRBD2 (6 bases). This CDR3 is 18 amino acids long. V was shortened by 4 bases and J by 1 base, with 22 bases between the two germline ends. Germline CDR1 reads LGHDT; CDR2 reads YNNKEL (reference sequence). CDR3 sequence (DNA): TGTGCCAGCAGCCTGACCCTCCCCCTCTCTAGCGCCCAAGAGACCCAGTACTTC. Protein product: CASSLTLPLSSAQETQYF.

The CDR3 region is CASGSGKTNVLTF. For the CDR3, the DNA is TGTGCCAGCGGGTCAGGGAAGACCAACGTCCTGACTTTC. V is TRBV12-3 or TRBV12-4 and J is TRBJ2-6, with D tentatively TRBD1 (5 bases). Deletions cut 8 bases from V and 8 bases from J, with 13 bases between. This CDR3 has 13 amino acids.

The chain links TRBV7-6 to TRBJ2-2; TRBD2 might be the D (7 bases). Germline CDR1 and CDR2: SGHVS and FNYEAQ. V was pared by 4 bases and J by 7 bases, with 16 bases between. The CDR3 is 15 residues long. The CDR3 loop reads CASSSLGGAIGELFF. The DNA of the CDR3 is TGTGCCAGCAGCTCCCTGGGGGGGGCTATCGGGGAGCTGTTTTTT.

The chain has TRBV2 and TRBJ1-1; D perhaps matches TRBD1 (6 bases). Germline V gene sequence: CDR1 SNHLY, CDR2 FYNNEI. Trimming left V 5 bases short and J 1 base short, with 8 bases between. CDR3 length: 13 amino acids. The CDR3 coding sequence is TGTGCCAGCAGTTTGGGACAGAACACTGAAGCTTTCTTT. Protein: CASSLGQNTEAFF. Full variable domain (missing parts from reference TRBV2 and TRBJ1-1): EPEVTQTPSHQVTQMGQEVILRCVPISNHLYFYWYRQILGQKVEFLVSFYNNEISEKSEIFDDQFSVERPDGSNFTLKIRSTKLEDSAMYFCASSLGQNTEAFFGQGTRLTVV.

The chain couples TRBV6-5 to TRBJ2-1; D is ambiguous. This CDR3 has 14 residues. CDR1 and CDR2 from the germline V gene are MNHEY and SVGAGI. V lost 4 bases, J lost 10 bases, and 17 bases lay in between. The CDR3 is CASSSATPSREQFF. In DNA form, the CDR3 reads TGTGCCAGCAGTTCCGCGACTCCGTCCCGGGAGCAGTTCTTC.

V is TRBV7-8 and J is TRBJ2-7; tentatively, D is TRBD2 (5 bases). Germline values: CDR1 SGHVS, CDR2 FQNEAQ. This CDR3 is 14 amino acids long. With 5 bases removed from V and 5 bases from J, the gap between germline ends came to 16 bases. CDR3: CASSARGLADEQYF. CDR3 DNA sequence: TGTGCCAGCAGCGCCCGCGGGCTAGCCGACGAGCAGTACTTC.

Regarding this clone: Distinct nucleotide sequences in the sample also encode this CDR3. The rearrangement uses TRBV18 and TRBJ1-6; 10 bases are shared with TRBD1. In germline, CDR1 is KGHSH, CDR2 LQKENI. This CDR3 comprises 14 residues. Germline trimming cut 6 bases from V and 8 bases from J; bases unmatched to any gene: 4. CDR3 amino acids: CASSPGTGDSPLHF. For the CDR3, the DNA is TGTGCCAGCTCCCCCGGGACAGGGGATTCACCCCTCCACTTT. The whole variable domain, filled in from reference TRBV18 and TRBJ1-6, reads NAGVMQNPRHLVRRRGQEARLRCSPMKGHSHVYWYRQLPEEGLKFMVYLQKENIIDESGMPKERFSAEFPKEGPSILRIQQVVRGDSAAYFCASSPGTGDSPLHFGNGTRLTVT.

The sample holds one count of this clone. The CDR3 is CASSPRTGGYSNYGYTF. In DNA, the CDR3 is TGCGCCAGCAGCCCGAGGACAGGGGGATACTCTAACTATGGCTACACCTTC. The chain combines TRBV5-1 with TRBJ1-2; 10 nucleotides match TRBD1. The germline V gene has CDR1 SGHRS and CDR2 YFSETQ. With 4 bases clipped from V and 0 bases from J, the junction kept 9 bases outside the gene matches. CDR3 length: 17 residues.

J is TRBJ1-1 and V is TRBV3-1 (or the pseudogene TRBV3-2); a possible D gene is TRBD1 (5 bases). Germline CDR1 and CDR2: LGHDT and YNNKEL (reference sequence). The length of the CDR3 is 15 residues. V was shortened by 4 bases and J by 4 bases, with 16 bases between the two germline ends. CDR3 nucleotides: TGTGCCAGCAGCCCCCTAGGAGGGACCGGCACTGAAGCTTTCTTT. Amino acids: CASSPLGGTGTEAFF.

The gene calls are TRBV12-3 or TRBV12-4 and TRBJ1-1; maybe TRBD1 (5 bases). CDR3 length: 13 amino acids. V was trimmed by 5 bases and J by 4 bases, leaving 11 bases between them. The CDR3 loop is CASSQWGLTEAFF. CDR3 coding DNA: TGTGCCAGCAGTCAATGGGGCCTCACTGAAGCTTTCTTT.

This chain joins TRBV11-3 and TRBJ2-7; 10 positions match TRBD2. Germline lookup yields CDR1 SGHNT and CDR2 YENEEA. The CDR3 has 15 residues. V was clipped by 5 bases and J by 1 base; unmatched bases: 5. The CDR3 loop reads CASSTWTSGSYEQYF. CDR3 sequence (DNA): TGTGCCAGCAGCACGTGGACTAGCGGTTCCTACGAGCAGTACTTC.

The chain employs TRBV7-2 and TRBJ2-7, with 8 bases that match TRBD2. V shed 5 bases and J 4 bases; nucleotides not matched to a gene: 10. This CDR3 contains 15 residues. Germline CDR1 SGHTA, CDR2 FQGNSA. CDR3 region: CASSLRGGRDYEQYF. The CDR3 nucleotides are TGTGCCAGCAGCCTTCGGGGGGGGCGCGATTACGAGCAGTACTTC.